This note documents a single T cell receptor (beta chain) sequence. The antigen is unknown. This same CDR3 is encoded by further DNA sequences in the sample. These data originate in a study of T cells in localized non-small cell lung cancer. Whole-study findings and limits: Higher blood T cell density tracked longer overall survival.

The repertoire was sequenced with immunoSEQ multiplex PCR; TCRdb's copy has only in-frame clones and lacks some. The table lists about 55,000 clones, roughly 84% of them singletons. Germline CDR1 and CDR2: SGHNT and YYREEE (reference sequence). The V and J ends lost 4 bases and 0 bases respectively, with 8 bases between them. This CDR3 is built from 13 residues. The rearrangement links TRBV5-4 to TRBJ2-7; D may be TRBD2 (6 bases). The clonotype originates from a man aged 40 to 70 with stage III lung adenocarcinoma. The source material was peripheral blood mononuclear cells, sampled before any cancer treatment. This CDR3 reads CASSPRDSYEQYF. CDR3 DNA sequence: TGTGCCAGCAGCCCGCGGGACTCCTACGAGCAGTACTTC.